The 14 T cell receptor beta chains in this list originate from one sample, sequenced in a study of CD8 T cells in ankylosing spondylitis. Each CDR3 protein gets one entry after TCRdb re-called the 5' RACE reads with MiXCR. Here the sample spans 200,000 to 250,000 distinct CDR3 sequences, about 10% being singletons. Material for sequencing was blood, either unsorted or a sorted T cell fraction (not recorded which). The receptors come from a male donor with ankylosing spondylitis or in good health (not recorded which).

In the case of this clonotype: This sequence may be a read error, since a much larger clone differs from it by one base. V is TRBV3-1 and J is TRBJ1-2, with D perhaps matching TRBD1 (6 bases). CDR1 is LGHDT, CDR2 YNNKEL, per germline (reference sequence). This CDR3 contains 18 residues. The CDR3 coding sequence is TGTGCCTGCAGCGCCTCCGGGACAAGTCGGTCCGTGAACTATGGCTACACCTTC. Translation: CACSASGTSRSVNYGYTF.

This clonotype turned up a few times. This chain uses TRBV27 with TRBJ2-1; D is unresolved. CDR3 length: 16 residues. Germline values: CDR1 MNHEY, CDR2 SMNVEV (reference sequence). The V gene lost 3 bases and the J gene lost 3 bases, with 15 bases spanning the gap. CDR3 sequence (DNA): TGTGCCAGCAGTTTCGGTACTCGGTCGAACTACAATGAGCAGTTCTTC. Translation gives CASSFGTRSNYNEQFF.

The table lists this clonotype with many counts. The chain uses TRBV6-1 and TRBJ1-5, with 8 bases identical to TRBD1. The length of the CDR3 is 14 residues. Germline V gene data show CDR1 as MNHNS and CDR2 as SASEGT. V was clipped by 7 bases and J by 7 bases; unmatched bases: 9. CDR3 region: CASKGQGRGQPQHF. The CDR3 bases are TGTGCCAGCAAAGGACAGGGAAGAGGCCAGCCCCAGCATTTT.

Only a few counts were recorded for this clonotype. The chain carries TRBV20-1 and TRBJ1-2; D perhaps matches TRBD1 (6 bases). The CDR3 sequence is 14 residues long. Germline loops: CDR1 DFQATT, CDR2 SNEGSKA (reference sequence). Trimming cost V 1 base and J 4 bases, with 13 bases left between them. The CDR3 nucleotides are TGCAGTGCTAGAGCGGAGGGGGAGGTCTATGGCTACACCTTC. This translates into CSARAEGEVYGYTF.

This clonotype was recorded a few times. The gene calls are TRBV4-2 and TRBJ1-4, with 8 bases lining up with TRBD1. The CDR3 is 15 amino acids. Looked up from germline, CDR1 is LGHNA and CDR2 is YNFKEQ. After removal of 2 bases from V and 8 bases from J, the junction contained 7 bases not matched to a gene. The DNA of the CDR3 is TGTGCCAGCAGCCAACTCCAGGGGGCGAGGGAAAAACTGTTTTTT. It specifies CASSQLQGAREKLFF.

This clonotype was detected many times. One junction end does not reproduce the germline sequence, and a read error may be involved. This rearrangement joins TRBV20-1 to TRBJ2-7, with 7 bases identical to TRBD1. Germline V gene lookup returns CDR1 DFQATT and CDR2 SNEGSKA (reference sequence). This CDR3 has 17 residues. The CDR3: CSAGEVNLMTGSREQYF. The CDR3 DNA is TGCAGTGCTGGAGAAGTCAATTTGATGACAGGGAGCCGCGAGCAGTACTTC.

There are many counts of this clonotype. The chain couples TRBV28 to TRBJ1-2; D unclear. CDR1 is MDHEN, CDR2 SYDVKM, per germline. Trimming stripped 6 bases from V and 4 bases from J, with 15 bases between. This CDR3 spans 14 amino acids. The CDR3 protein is CASSPGSSGYGYTF. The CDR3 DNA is TGTGCCAGCAGCCCCGGGAGTTCTGGCTATGGCTACACCTTC.

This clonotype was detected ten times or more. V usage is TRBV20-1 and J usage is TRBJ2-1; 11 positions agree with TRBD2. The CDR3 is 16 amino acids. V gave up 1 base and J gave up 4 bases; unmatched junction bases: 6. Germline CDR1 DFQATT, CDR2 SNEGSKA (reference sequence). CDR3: CSARALTSGSYNEQFF. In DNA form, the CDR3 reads TGCAGTGCTAGAGCCTTAACTAGCGGGAGTTACAATGAGCAGTTCTTC.

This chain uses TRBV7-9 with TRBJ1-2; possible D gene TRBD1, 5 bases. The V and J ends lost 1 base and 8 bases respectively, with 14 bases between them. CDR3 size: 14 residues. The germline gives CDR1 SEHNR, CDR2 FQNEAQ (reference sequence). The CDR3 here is CASSLEGRRDGYTF. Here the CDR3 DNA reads TGTGCCAGCAGCTTAGAGGGAAGACGGGACGGCTACACCTTC.

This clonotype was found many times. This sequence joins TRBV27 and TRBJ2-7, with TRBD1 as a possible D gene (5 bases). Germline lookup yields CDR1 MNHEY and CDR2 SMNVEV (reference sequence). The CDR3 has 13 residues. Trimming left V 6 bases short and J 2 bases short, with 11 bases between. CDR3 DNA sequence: TGTGCCAGCAGGGACGACAGAGCCTACGAGCAGTACTTC. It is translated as CASRDDRAYEQYF.

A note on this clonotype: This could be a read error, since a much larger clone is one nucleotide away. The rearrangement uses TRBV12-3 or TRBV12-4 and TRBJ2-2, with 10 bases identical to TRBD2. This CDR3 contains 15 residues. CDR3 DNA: TGTACCAGCAGTCCACTAGCGGGGTTAGTCGGGGAGCTGTTTTTT. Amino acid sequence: CTSSPLAGLVGELFF.

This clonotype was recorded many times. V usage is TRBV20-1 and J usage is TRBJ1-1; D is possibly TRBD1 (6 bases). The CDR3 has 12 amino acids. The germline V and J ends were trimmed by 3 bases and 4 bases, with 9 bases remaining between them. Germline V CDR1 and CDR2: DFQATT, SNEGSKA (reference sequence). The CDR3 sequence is CSASQGSTEAFF. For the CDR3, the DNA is TGCAGTGCTAGTCAGGGGAGCACTGAAGCTTTCTTT.

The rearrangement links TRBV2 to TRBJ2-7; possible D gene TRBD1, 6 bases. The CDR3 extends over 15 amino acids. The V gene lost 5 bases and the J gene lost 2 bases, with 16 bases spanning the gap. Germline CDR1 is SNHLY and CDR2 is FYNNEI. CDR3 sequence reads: CASSSQGPNPYEQYF. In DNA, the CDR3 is TGTGCCAGCAGTTCACAGGGTCCCAACCCCTACGAGCAGTACTTC.

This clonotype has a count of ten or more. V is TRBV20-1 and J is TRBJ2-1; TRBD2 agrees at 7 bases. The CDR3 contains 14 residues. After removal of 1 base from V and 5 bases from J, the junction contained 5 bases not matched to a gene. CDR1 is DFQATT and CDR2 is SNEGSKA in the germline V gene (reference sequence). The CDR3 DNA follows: TGCAGTGCTAGAGTTCCTAGCGGACACAATGAGCAGTTCTTC. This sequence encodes CSARVPSGHNEQFF.